The 8 T cell receptor beta chains in this list originate from one sample, sequenced in a study of identifying expanded T cells in peripheral blood. Here immunoSEQ multiplex PCR was the method, and the copy in TCRdb shows in-frame clones only, minus some. The sample lists 81,000 or so clones, 84% seen once, with roughly 21% in the top ten. Material for sequencing was blood. These receptors were collected from a person between 18 and 70 years old in good health.

This clone was observed once. J is TRBJ2-2 and V is TRBV5-1; D gene uncertain. Germline loops: CDR1 SGHRS, CDR2 YFSETQ. V lost 0 bases, J lost 1 base, and 7 bases lay in between. This CDR3 is built from 15 residues. The CDR3 DNA reads TGCGCCAGCAGCTTGGTCCCAGGGAACACCGGGGAGCTGTTTTTT. As protein: CASSLVPGNTGELFF.

This clone came up once. This sequence joins TRBV7-9 and TRBJ2-1; 13 bases match TRBD2. The CDR3 runs 17 residues. Germline-derived CDR1 and CDR2 are SEHNR and FQNEAQ (reference sequence). V lost 1 base to trimming and J lost 10 bases; unmatched junction nucleotides: 10. The CDR3 nucleotides are TGTGCCAGCAGCTTAGATAGGACTAGCGGGAGTAAGGGCGAGCAGTTCTTC. Amino acid sequence: CASSLDRTSGSKGEQFF.

V usage is TRBV15 and J usage is TRBJ2-3, with a tentative D call TRBD1 (7 bases). CDR3 length: 12 amino acids. Trimming pared 7 bases from V and 6 bases from J, leaving 11 bases between. Germline CDR1 reads LNHNV; CDR2 reads YYDKDF (reference sequence). CDR3 nucleotides: TGTGCCACCAACAGGGGAGGTGATACGCAGTATTTT. Translating it yields CATNRGGDTQYF. The whole variable domain, filled in from reference TRBV15 and TRBJ2-3, reads DAMVIQNPRYQVTQFGKPVTLSCSQTLNHNVMYWYQQKSSQAPKLLFHYYDKDFNNEADTPDNFQSRRPNTSFCFLDIRSPGLGDTAMYLCATNRGGDTQYFGPGTRLTVL.

The rearrangement joins TRBV6-1 to TRBJ2-5, with TRBD1 matching 7 bases. CDR1 and CDR2 from the germline V gene are MNHNS and SASEGT. This CDR3 has 15 amino acids. The V and J ends lost 10 bases and 2 bases, in that order; junction bases with no gene match: 13. CDR3 nucleotides: TGTGCCACAAACCCGTCGGGGACAGCTCAAGAGACCCAGTACTTC. The encoded protein is CATNPSGTAQETQYF.

This clone was detected a few times. The chain couples TRBV4-3 to TRBJ2-7; 9 nucleotides align to TRBD2. V lost 1 base and J lost 2; bases outside the gene matches: 6. Per germline, CDR1 LGHNA and CDR2 YSLEER. The CDR3 sequence is 16 residues long. The CDR3 DNA reads TGCGCCAGCAGCCAAGGGTTAGCGGGAGTCCCCTACGAGCAGTACTTC. The encoded protein is CASSQGLAGVPYEQYF.

J is TRBJ2-7 and V is TRBV6-5; 10 nucleotides agree with TRBD1. The CDR3 is made up of 15 amino acids. From germline, CDR1 is MNHEY and CDR2 SVGAGI. The V and J ends lost 2 bases and 1 base, in that order; junction bases with no gene match: 2. This chain's CDR3 is CASSYRDRGSYEQYF. CDR3 bases: TGTGCCAGCAGTTACCGGGACAGGGGTTCCTACGAGCAGTACTTC.

The chain carries TRBV6-5 and TRBJ2-7; 11 positions agree with TRBD1. Germline V gene data show CDR1 as MNHEY and CDR2 as SVGAGI. The CDR3 spans 15 residues. V lost 2 bases and J lost 7; bases outside the gene matches: 7. DNA for the CDR3: TGTGCCAGCAGTTACGACGGACAGGGGGCGGTAGAGCAGTACTTC. Amino acid sequence: CASSYDGQGAVEQYF.

This clone was picked up one time. J is TRBJ2-2 and V is TRBV9; a possible D gene is TRBD2 (5 bases). From germline, CDR1 is SGDLS and CDR2 YYNGEE. The ends were cut back, 0 bases at V and 2 bases at J, with 11 bases in the middle. This CDR3 contains 16 residues. CDR3 bases: TGTGCCAGCAGCGTAGCCCCGGGAAGCAACACCGGGGAGCTGTTTTTT. It specifies CASSVAPGSNTGELFF. The whole variable domain, remainder taken from reference TRBV9 and TRBJ2-2, is DSGVTQTPKHLITATGQRVTLRCSPRSGDLSVYWYQQSLDQGLQFLIQYYNGEERAKGNILERFSAQQFPDLHSELNLSSLELGDSALYFCASSVAPGSNTGELFFGEGSRLTVL.